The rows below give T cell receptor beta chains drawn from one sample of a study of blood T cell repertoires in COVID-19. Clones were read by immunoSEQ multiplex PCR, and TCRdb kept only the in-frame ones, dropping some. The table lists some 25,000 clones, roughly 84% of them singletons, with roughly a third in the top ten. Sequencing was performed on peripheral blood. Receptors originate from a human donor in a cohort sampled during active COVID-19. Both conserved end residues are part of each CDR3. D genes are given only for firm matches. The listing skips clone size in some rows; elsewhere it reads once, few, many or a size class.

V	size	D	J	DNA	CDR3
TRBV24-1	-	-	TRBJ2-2	TGTGCCACCAGTGATTTGGGGCAGGACACCGGGGAGCTGTTTTTT	CATSDLGQDTGELFF
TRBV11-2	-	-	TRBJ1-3	TGTGCCAGCAGCGTCGGACAGAACCCTGGAAACACCATATATTTT	CASSVGQNPGNTIYF
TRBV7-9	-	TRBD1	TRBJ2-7	TGTGCCAGCAGCCGCGATCAGGGGGCCTCCTACGAGCAGTACTTC	CASSRDQGASYEQYF
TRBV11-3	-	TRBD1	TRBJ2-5	TGTGCCAGCAGCACCGGGACAGGGGGGGAGACCCAGTACTTC	CASSTGTGGETQYF
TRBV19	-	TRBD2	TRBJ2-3	TGTGCCAGTAGTATTGGCGGGGGGAGCACAGATACGCAGTATTTT	CASSIGGGSTDTQYF
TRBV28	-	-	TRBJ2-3	TGTGCCATTCGGGCAGGGTCCACAGATACGCAGTATTTT	CAIRAGSTDTQYF
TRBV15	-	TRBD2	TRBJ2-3	TGTGCCACCAAAAAAGGGGGCCCCCTGGGGCTAGCGGGAGTCACAGATACGCAGTATTTT	CATKKGGPLGLAGVTDTQYF
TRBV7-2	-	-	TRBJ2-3	TGTGCCAGCAGCTTATTCCTCGGGAGCACAGATACGCAGTATTTT	CASSLFLGSTDTQYF
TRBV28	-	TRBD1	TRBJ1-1	TGTGCCAGCCGGGAGGGGACAGGGCCTACCGGTGAAGCTTTCTTT	CASREGTGPTGEAFF
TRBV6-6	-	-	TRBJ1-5	TGTGCCAGCAACCGCGGGGGAGGTGAGGGTCAGCCCCAGCATTTT	CASNRGGGEGQPQHF
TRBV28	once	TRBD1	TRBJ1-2	TGTGCCAGTTGGGCGCGGACAGGACTAAACTATGGCTACACCTTC	CASWARTGLNYGYTF
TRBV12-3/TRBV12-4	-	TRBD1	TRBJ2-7	TGTGCCAGCAGTTTGACAGGGGGCGAGCAGTACTTC	CASSLTGGEQYF
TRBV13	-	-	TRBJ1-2	TGTGCCAGCAGCATAAGGGGGGGGACATATGGCTACACCTTC	CASSIRGGTYGYTF
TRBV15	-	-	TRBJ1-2	TGTGCCACCAGCAGAGATCGTCAGGCAAGTATCGCTGGCTACACCTTC	CATSRDRQASIAGYTF
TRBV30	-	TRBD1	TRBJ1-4	TGTGCCTGGAGTCGTTCAGGGGGAAAGGGCGAAAAACTGTTTTTT	CAWSRSGGKGEKLFF
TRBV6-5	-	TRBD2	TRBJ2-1	TGTGCCAGCAGTCTAGCGGTATACAATGAGCAGTTCTTC	CASSLAVYNEQFF
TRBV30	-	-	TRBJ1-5	TGTGCCTGGAGTCGGGAACAGACCCCTAATCAGCCCCAGCATTTT	CAWSREQTPNQPQHF
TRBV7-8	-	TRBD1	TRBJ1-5	TGTGCCAGCAGCTTAGTTCGAGGGACAGCCAATCAGCCCCAGCATTTT	CASSLVRGTANQPQHF
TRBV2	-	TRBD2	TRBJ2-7	TGTGCCAGCAGTTCCCCGACTAGCGGTCGATCCTACGAGCAGTACTTC	CASSSPTSGRSYEQYF
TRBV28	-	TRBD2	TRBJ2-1	TGTGCCAGCACCCCCGTCGTAGCGGGAGACAATGAGCAGTTCTTC	CASTPVVAGDNEQFF
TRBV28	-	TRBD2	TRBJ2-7	TGTGCCAGCAGTTTTAGACTAGCGGGATCGAACCCCTCAACCTACGAGCAGTACTTC	CASSFRLAGSNPSTYEQYF
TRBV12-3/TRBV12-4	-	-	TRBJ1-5	TGTGCCAGCAGGCTAACAGGATATCAGCCCCAGCATTTT	CASRLTGYQPQHF
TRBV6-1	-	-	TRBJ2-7	TGTGCCAGCAGTGAAGCTGGACAGATCTACGAGCAGTACTTC	CASSEAGQIYEQYF
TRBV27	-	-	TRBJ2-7	TGTGCCAGCAGTTTGTTCAGCGGAGGACCCTACGAGCAGTACTTC	CASSLFSGGPYEQYF
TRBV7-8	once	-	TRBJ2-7	TGTGCCAGCAGCACGGGGGATGAGCAGTACTTC	CASSTGDEQYF
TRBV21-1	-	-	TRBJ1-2	TGTGCCAGCCCCCTGATACCAGGTGGCTACACCTTC	CASPLIPGGYTF
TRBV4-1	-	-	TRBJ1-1	TGCGCCAGCAGCCAAGGTCAGGGTGCCACTGAAGCTTTCTTT	CASSQGQGATEAFF
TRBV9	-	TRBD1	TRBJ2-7	TGTGCCAGCAGCATCGGGACAGGGAACCTCTACGAGCAGTACTTC	CASSIGTGNLYEQYF
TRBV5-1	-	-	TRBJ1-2	TGCGCCAGCCGCTTACAGGCTAACTATGGCTACACCTTC	CASRLQANYGYTF
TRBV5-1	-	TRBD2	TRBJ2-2	TGCGCCAGCAGCCCAAGCGGGGGATTCACCGGGGAGCTGTTTTTT	CASSPSGGFTGELFF
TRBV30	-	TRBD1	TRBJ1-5	TGTGCCTGGCGGATTCCGGGACAGGGGCATCAGCCCCAGCATTTT	CAWRIPGQGHQPQHF
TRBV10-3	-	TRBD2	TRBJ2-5	TGTGCCATCAGTGAGTCGATTGGGTCTAGCGGACAAGAGACCCAGTACTTC	CAISESIGSSGQETQYF
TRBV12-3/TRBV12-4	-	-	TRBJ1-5	TGTGCCTCCGGGGGGGCGCTTAGTCAGCCCCAGCATTTT	CASGGALSQPQHF
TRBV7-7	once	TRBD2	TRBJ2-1	TGTGCCAGCAGCTTAGCGGGAGGGTCCGTCAATGAGCAGTTCTTC	CASSLAGGSVNEQFF
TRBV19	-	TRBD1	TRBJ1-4	TGTGCCAGTAGTATCGGACAGGGGCGCGAAAAACTGTTTTTT	CASSIGQGREKLFF
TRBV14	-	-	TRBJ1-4	TGTGCCAGCAGCCGACAATACAGGGAAGGTGAAAAACTGTTTTTT	CASSRQYREGEKLFF
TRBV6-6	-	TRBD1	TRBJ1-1	TGTGCCAGCACCCGACAGGGCCAGAACACTGAAGCTTTCTTT	CASTRQGQNTEAFF
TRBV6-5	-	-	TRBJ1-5	TGTGCCAGCAGTTACGCCAGTGATCAGCCCCAGCATTTT	CASSYASDQPQHF
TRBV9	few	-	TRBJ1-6	TGTGCCAGCAGGGCAGAAAATAATTCACCCCTCCACTTT	CASRAENNSPLHF
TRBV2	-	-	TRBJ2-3	TGTGCCAGTGCCCAGTCGTTGGCAGATACGCAGTATTTT	CASAQSLADTQYF
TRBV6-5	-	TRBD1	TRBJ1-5	TGTGCCAGCAGAGCAGACAGGGGATCAGGTCAGCCCCAGCATTTT	CASRADRGSGQPQHF
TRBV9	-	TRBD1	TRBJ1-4	TGTGCCAGCAGCGCCAGGGGGCGGGCTGAAAAACTGTTTTTT	CASSARGRAEKLFF
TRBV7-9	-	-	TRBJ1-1	TGTGCCAGCAGCTTAGACAGTCGTAGGGGCACTGAAGCTTTCTTT	CASSLDSRRGTEAFF
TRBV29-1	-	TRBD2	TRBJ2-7	TGCAGCGTTCTGGTAGCGGGAGCGGGCAAGCAGTACTTC	CSVLVAGAGKQYF
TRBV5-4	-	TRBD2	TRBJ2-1	TGTGCCAGCAACCAAGGGACTACCAATGAGCAGTTCTTC	CASNQGTTNEQFF
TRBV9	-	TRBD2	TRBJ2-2	TGTGCCAGCAGCGGTATTAGCGGGGGTGCGAACACCGGGGAGCTGTTTTTT	CASSGISGGANTGELFF
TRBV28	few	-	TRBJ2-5	TGTGCCAGCAGGATGATGGGGGCCGAGGGGGACTTC	CASRMMGAEGDF
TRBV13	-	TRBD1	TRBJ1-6	TGTGCCAGCAGCAAGACAGGGGGGAGCTCCTATAATTCACCCCTCCACTTT	CASSKTGGSSYNSPLHF
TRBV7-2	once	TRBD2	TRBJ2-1	TGTGCCAGCAGCCGGGGACTAGCGTGGGTTGGCTCTGACAATGAGCAGTTCTTC	CASSRGLAWVGSDNEQFF
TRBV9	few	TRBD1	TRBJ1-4	TGTGCCAGCAGCTTAAACAGGGGATTGGATGAAAAACTGTTTTTT	CASSLNRGLDEKLFF
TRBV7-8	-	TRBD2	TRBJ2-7	TGTGCCAGCAGCAACCGGACTAGCGTTGCCTACGAGCAGTACTTC	CASSNRTSVAYEQYF
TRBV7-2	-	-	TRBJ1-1	TGTGCCAGCAGCTTAGAGCGCCCTCGGGGGGCGGGCACTGAAGCTTTCTTT	CASSLERPRGAGTEAFF
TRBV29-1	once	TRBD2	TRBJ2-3	TGCAGCGGGACTAGCGGGGGACAGACAGATACGCAGTATTTT	CSGTSGGQTDTQYF